This T cell receptor beta chain was captured in a study of blood T cell repertoires in COVID-19. The CDR3 runs to 16 residues. V shed 2 bases and J 5 bases; nucleotides not matched to a gene: 10. Germline-derived CDR1 and CDR2 are WNHNN and SYGVQD (reference sequence). Here immunoSEQ multiplex PCR was the method, and the copy in TCRdb shows in-frame clones only, minus some. This sample yields tens of thousands of clones, of which around 83% are seen a single time; about 25% belongs to the top ten. The specimen was peripheral blood. The rearrangement joins TRBV10-1 to TRBJ2-7; 9 bases align to TRBD1. The TCR was taken from a man in his 70s with active COVID-19. DNA of the CDR3: TGCGCCAGCAGTGAGATGGGGACAGGGATTTCGAACGAGCAGTACTTC. Protein: CASSEMGTGISNEQYF.